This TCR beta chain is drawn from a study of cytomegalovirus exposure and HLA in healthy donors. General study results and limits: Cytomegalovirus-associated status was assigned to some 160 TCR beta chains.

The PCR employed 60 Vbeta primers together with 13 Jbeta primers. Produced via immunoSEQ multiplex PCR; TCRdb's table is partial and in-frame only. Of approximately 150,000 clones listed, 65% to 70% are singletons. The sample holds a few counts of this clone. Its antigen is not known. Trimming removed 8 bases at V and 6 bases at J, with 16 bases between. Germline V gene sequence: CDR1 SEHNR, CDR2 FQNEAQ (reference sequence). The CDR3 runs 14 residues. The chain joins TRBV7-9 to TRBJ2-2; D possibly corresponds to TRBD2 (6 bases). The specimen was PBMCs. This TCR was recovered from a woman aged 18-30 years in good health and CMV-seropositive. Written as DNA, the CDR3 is TGTGCCAGCCCTAGGACGGGAGTCGCCGGGGAGCTGTTTTTT. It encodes CASPRTGVAGELFF.